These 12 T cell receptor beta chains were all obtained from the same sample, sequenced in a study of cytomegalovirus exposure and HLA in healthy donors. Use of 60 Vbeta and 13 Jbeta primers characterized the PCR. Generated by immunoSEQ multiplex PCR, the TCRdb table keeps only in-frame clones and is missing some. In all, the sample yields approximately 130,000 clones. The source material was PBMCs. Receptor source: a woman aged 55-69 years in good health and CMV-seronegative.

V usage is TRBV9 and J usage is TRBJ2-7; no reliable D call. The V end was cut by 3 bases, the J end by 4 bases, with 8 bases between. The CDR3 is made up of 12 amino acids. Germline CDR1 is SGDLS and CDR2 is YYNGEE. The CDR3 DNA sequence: TGTGCCAGCAGCGCCCTTTCGTACGAGCAGTACTTC. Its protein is CASSALSYEQYF.

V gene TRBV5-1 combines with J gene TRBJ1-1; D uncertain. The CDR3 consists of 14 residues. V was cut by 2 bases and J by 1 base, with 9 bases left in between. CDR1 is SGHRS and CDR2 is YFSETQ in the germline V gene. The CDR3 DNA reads TGCGCCAGCAGCTTCGGGAGATCGAACACTGAAGCTTTCTTT. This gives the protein CASSFGRSNTEAFF.

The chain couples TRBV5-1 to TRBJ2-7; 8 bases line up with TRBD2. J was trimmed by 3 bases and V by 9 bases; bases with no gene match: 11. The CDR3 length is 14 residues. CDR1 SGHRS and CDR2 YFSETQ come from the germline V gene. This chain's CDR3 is CANRGGGSHYEQYF. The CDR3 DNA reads TGCGCCAACCGGGGGGGCGGGTCCCACTACGAGCAGTACTTC.

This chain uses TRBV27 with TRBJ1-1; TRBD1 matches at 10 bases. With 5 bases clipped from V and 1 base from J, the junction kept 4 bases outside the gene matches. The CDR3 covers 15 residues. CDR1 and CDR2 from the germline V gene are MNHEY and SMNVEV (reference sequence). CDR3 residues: CASSRGQGKNTEAFF. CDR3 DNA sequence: TGTGCCAGCAGTCGGGGACAGGGGAAGAACACTGAAGCTTTCTTT.

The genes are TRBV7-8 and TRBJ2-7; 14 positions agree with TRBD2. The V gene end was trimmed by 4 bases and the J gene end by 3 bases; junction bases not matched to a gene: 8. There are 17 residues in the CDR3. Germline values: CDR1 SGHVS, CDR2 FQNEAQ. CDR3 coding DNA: TGTGCCAGCAGCTACGGGACTAGCGGGAGAAGGCTCTACGAGCAGTACTTC. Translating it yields CASSYGTSGRRLYEQYF.

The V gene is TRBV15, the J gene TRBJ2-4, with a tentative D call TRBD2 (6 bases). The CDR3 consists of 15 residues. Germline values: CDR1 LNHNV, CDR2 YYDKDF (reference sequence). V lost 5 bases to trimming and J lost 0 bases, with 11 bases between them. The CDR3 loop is CATSFGGLAKNIQYF. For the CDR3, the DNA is TGTGCCACCAGCTTCGGGGGACTAGCCAAAAACATTCAGTACTTC.

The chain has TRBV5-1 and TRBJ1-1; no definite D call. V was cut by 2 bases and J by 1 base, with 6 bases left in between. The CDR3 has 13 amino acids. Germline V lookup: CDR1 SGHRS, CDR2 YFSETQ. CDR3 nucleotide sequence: TGCGCCAGCAGCTTCGGTAGGAACACTGAAGCTTTCTTT. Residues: CASSFGRNTEAFF. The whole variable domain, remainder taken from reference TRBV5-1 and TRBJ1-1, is KAGVTQTPRYLIKTRGQQVTLSCSPISGHRSVSWYQQTPGQGLQFLFEYFSETQRNKGNFPGRFSGRQFSNSRSEMNVSTLELGDSALYLCASSFGRNTEAFFGQGTRLTVV.

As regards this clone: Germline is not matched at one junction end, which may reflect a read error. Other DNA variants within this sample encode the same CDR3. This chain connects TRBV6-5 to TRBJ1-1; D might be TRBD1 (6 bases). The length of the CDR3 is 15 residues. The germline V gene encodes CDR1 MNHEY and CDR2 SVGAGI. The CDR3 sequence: CASSLGRGLGTEAFF. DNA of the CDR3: TGCGCCAGCAGCCTCGGCAGGGGATTGGGCACTGAAGCTTTCTTT.

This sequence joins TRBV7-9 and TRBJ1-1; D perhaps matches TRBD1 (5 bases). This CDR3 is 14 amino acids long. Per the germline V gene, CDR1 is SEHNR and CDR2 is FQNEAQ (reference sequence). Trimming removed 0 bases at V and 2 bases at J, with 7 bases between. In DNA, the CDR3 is TGTGCCAGCAGCTTAGCGACAGTAAACACTGAAGCTTTCTTT. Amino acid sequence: CASSLATVNTEAFF.

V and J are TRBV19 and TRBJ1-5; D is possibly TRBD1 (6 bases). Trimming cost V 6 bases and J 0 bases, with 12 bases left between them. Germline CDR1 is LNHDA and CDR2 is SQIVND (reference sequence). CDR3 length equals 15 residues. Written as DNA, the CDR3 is TGTGCCAGTAGCAACAGGGTTTATAGCAATCAGCCCCAGCATTTT. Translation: CASSNRVYSNQPQHF.

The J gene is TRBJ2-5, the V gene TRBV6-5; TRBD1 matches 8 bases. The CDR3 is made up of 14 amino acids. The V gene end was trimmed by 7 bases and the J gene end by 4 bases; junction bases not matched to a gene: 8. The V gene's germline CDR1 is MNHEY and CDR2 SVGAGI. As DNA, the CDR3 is TGTGCCAGCACCTGGGACAGGAGGGGAGAGACCCAGTACTTC. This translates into CASTWDRRGETQYF.

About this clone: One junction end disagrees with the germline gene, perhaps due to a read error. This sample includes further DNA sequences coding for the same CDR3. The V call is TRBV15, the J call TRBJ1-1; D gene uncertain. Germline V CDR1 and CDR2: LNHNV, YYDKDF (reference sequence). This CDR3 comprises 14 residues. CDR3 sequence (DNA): TGTGCCACCAGCAGAGATCCCCCCGCGACTGAAGCTTTCTTC. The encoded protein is CATSRDPPATEAFF.